This T cell receptor beta chain was recorded in a study of blood T cell repertoires in COVID-19. Study details: There were acute and convalescent COVID-19 samples, and they came from the United States, Italy and Spain.

In the original analysis: For nucleated cells, counts were estimated from reference gene primer amplification. Only in-frame clones appear in the TCRdb table, and some are missing; sequencing was by immunoSEQ multiplex PCR. V, J and clone size are those of that table, while D and trimming were read from the DNA. The repertoire holds 100,000 to 150,000 clones, with about 85% as singletons. V lost 5 bases to trimming and J lost 13 bases, with 11 bases between them. The CDR3 sequence is 11 residues long. In germline, CDR1 is SGHVS, CDR2 FQNEAQ. Sequenced sample: peripheral blood. The J gene is TRBJ2-2, the V gene TRBV7-8, with no clear D. The origin of this receptor is a man aged 55 to 70 with acute or convalescent COVID-19. CDR3 DNA: TGTGCCAGCAGCCGGATAGGAGCGCTGTTTTTT. It yields the protein CASSRIGALFF.